The rows below give T cell receptor beta chains drawn from one sample of a study of blood T cell repertoires in COVID-19. TCRdb's table, derived via immunoSEQ multiplex PCR, lists solely in-frame clones and lacks some. The sample contains tens of thousands of clones, approximately 73% of which appear only once. Source material: peripheral blood. These receptors were collected from a human donor in a cohort sampled during active or convalescent COVID-19. The CDR3 runs from the conserved cysteine through the conserved F or W. D genes are given only for firm matches. Clone size appears in some rows only: once, few, many, or a class for an expanded clone.

V gene	D gene	J gene	clone size	CDR3 DNA	CDR3 protein
TRBV6-6	.	TRBJ1-2	.	TGTGCCAGCAGTCAAACTCCCGCCTACTCGAAGAATGCTAACTATGGCTACACCTTC	CASSQTPAYSKNANYGYTF
TRBV12-3/TRBV12-4	TRBD1	TRBJ2-3	few	TGTGCCAGCAGTCCGACAGGGGGAGAGACGCAGTATTTT	CASSPTGGETQYF
TRBV7-2	TRBD2	TRBJ2-5	.	TGTGCCAGCAGCTTAGAAGTCGGGCTAGCGGGACTTAAGACCCAGTACTTC	CASSLEVGLAGLKTQYF
TRBV28	.	TRBJ2-7	.	TGTGCCACATCCAGCGGCAACTCCTACGAGCAGTACTTC	CATSSGNSYEQYF
TRBV3-1/TRBV3-2	.	TRBJ2-1	.	TGTGCCAGCAGGCTAGGGGAAGGGACTGGCAATGAGCAGTTCTTC	CASRLGEGTGNEQFF
TRBV4-1	TRBD2	TRBJ2-1	.	TGCGCCAGCAGCCGACCGGGACTAGCGGCCCCGTATAGCTCCTACAATGAGCAGTTCTTC	CASSRPGLAAPYSSYNEQFF
TRBV30	.	TRBJ2-7	.	TGTGCCTGGATCCAGGTGAATTTGAGTATTCTTCGCTTC	CAWIQVNLSILRF
TRBV5-6	.	TRBJ2-6	once	TGTGCCAGCACTTTTGGGGAGATCTACTCTGGGGCCAACGTCCTGACTTTC	CASTFGEIYSGANVLTF
TRBV18	.	TRBJ1-1	.	TGTGCCAGCTCACCCCTAGCGAGCACTGAAGCTTTCTTT	CASSPLASTEAFF
TRBV11-2	TRBD1	TRBJ1-3	.	TGTGCCAGCAGAGGACTACAGGGGGCCGGAAACACCATATATTTT	CASRGLQGAGNTIYF
TRBV11-2	TRBD1	TRBJ1-2	.	TGTGCCAGCAGCACCACCGACAGGGTGGTAGGCTACACCTTC	CASSTTDRVVGYTF
TRBV7-8	.	TRBJ1-6	.	TGTGCCAGCAGCCTTGCAGGACAGAATAATTCACCCCTCCACTTT	CASSLAGQNNSPLHF
TRBV30	.	TRBJ1-2	medium-sized	TGTGCCTGGAGGGAAGGCGGGGTGATTAGCTATGGCTACACCTTC	CAWREGGVISYGYTF
TRBV28	TRBD1	TRBJ1-6	.	TGTGCCAGCAGACAGGGGCTAAATTCACCCCTCCACTTT	CASRQGLNSPLHF
TRBV29-1	.	TRBJ2-1	.	TGCAGCGCCCAGACTACGCGACACACCAATGAGCAGTTCTTC	CSAQTTRHTNEQFF
TRBV18	.	TRBJ2-3	.	TGTGCCAGCTCACCACAGAACTCAATAACCCTCACAGATACGCAGTATTTT	CASSPQNSITLTDTQYF
TRBV19	TRBD1	TRBJ1-5	.	TGTGCCAGTAGTATGACGGACGGGACAGGGGGCCGTAGCAATCAGCCCCAGCATTTT	CASSMTDGTGGRSNQPQHF
TRBV10-2	TRBD2	TRBJ2-2	.	TGCGCCAGCAGGGGGGACTACACCTTAACCGGGGAGCTGTTTTTT	CASRGDYTLTGELFF
TRBV19	TRBD1	TRBJ2-7	.	TGTGCCAGTAGTATCCCGGGACAGGGGCGTTACGAGCAGTACTTC	CASSIPGQGRYEQYF
TRBV29-1	TRBD2	TRBJ2-3	.	TGCAGCGTTGGGGTTGGGGCTAGCGGGGGCGCAGATACGCAGTATTTT	CSVGVGASGGADTQYF
TRBV20-1	TRBD1	TRBJ1-2	once	TGCGGAGGGAGGACAGGGTTCGGCTACACCTTC	CGGRTGFGYTF
TRBV9	TRBD2	TRBJ2-1	.	TGTGCCAGCAGCGTAGGAGGACTAGCGGGAGCTAATGAGCAGTTCTTC	CASSVGGLAGANEQFF
TRBV10-2	TRBD2	TRBJ2-1	.	TGCGCCAGCAGTGAGTTGGGTAGCGGGGGCCTGAACAAGCAGTTCTTC	CASSELGSGGLNKQFF
TRBV19	.	TRBJ1-2	.	TGTGCCAGTACCATATATGCAGGGTATGGCTACACCTTC	CASTIYAGYGYTF
TRBV5-1	TRBD1	TRBJ1-5	.	TGCGCCAGCAGCCTGGGACAGTTCAATCAGCCCCAGCATTTT	CASSLGQFNQPQHF
TRBV7-6	.	TRBJ2-3	many	TGTGCCAGCAGCCGGGGAGATACGCAGTATTTT	CASSRGDTQYF
TRBV19	TRBD1	TRBJ1-1	.	TGTGCCAGTAGGTTGCGCGGGACAGGGGATAAAGCTTTCTTT	CASRLRGTGDKAFF